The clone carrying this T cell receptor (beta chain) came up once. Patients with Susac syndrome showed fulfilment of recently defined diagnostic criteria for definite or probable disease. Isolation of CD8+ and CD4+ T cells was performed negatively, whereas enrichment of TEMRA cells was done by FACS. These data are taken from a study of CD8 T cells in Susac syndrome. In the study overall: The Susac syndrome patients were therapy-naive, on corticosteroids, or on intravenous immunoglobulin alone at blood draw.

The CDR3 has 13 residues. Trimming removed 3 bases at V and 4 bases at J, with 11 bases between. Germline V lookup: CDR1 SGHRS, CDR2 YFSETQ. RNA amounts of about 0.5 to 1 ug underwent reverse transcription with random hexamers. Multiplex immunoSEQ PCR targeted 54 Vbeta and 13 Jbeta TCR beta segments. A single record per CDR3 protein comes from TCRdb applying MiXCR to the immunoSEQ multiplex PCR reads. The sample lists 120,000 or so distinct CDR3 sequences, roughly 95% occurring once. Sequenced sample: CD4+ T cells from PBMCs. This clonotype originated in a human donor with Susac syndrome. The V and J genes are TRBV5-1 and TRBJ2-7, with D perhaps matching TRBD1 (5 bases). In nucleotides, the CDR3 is TGCGCCAGCAGCTCCGACAGTCTTTACGAGCAGTACTTC. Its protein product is CASSSDSLYEQYF.